This T cell receptor (beta chain) was captured by sequencing in a study of control samples from healthy donors and cancer patients. Germline V lookup: CDR1 SGHNT, CDR2 YYREEE (reference sequence). The CDR3 covers 19 residues. Unmatched junction bases numbered 8, after V lost 4 bases and J lost 1 base. This clone was seen just once. Method: immunoSEQ multiplex PCR; TCRdb's copy keeps in-frame clones and lacks some. This sample has 70,000 to 95,000 clones, with 90% to 95% found just once. Input material: PBMCs. The V gene is TRBV5-4, the J gene TRBJ2-2; 15 bases line up with TRBD2. The receptor's source is a woman in her forties with lung cancer. CDR3 region: CASSLRTSGGGGNTGELFF. DNA for the CDR3: TGTGCCAGCAGCCTAAGGACTAGCGGGGGGGGCGGGAACACCGGGGAGCTGTTTTTT.